Below, 9 T cell receptor beta chains from the same sample are listed, as sequenced in a study of T-cell reconstitution after alpha-beta-depleted transplantation in children. Unique molecular identifiers were incorporated into the prepared TCRbeta library. TCRdb processed the PCR reads anew with MiXCR; each CDR3 protein has one entry. This repertoire shows approximately 490,000 distinct CDR3 sequences, about 12% found once; its top ten account for more than 5.5%. The sample was PBMCs from the stem cell graft donor, taken from the stem cell graft. Receptor source: a human donor who donated a stem cell graft to a child with combined immunodeficiency.

This clonotype appeared a few times. This chain joins TRBV12-3 or TRBV12-4 and TRBJ1-5; possible D gene TRBD1, 5 bases. Trimming took 6 bases from V and 9 from J, leaving 15 bases between them. The CDR3 extends over 13 amino acids. The DNA for the CDR3 is TGTGCCAGCAGCCCACAAGAGGGGATGCCCCAGCATTTT. It encodes CASSPQEGMPQHF.

This clonotype was recorded a few times. The chain is built from TRBV18 and TRBJ2-2; D is ambiguous. CDR3 length equals 17 residues. Germline assignment: CDR1 KGHSH and CDR2 LQKENI. V was shortened by 3 bases and J by 0 bases, with 14 bases between the two germline ends. CDR3 sequence reads: CASSPDHPSSNTGELFF. Here the CDR3 DNA reads TGTGCCAGCTCACCTGACCACCCGTCCTCGAACACCGGGGAGCTGTTTTTT.

At least ten counts were recorded for this clonotype. The genes are TRBV4-3 and TRBJ2-1; possible D gene TRBD1, 6 bases. Trimming removed 4 bases from V and 1 base from J, with 11 bases in between. The CDR3 consists of 15 residues. Looked up from germline, CDR1 is LGHNA and CDR2 is YSLEER. Here the CDR3 reads CASSLGQLSYNEQFF. For the CDR3, the DNA is TGCGCCAGCAGCCTAGGACAGCTTTCCTACAATGAGCAGTTCTTC.

The chain's CDR3 is CSASPLLGHENYEQYF. The CDR3, as DNA: TGCAGTGCTTCACCTTTGTTGGGACATGAAAATTACGAGCAGTACTTC. The chain employs TRBV20-1 and TRBJ2-7; the D gene is possibly TRBD1 (6 bases). The CDR3 extends over 16 amino acids. V was pared by 5 bases and J by 4 bases, with 24 bases between. Germline CDR1 DFQATT, CDR2 SNEGSKA (reference sequence).

The chain employs TRBV20-1 and TRBJ2-7; 9 nucleotides agree with TRBD1. The germline V gene has CDR1 DFQATT and CDR2 SNEGSKA (reference sequence). The V and J ends lost 6 bases and 5 bases, in that order; junction bases with no gene match: 11. The CDR3 runs to 14 residues. This CDR3 reads CSAYPDRGVDEQYF. CDR3 in DNA: TGCAGTGCCTACCCGGACAGGGGAGTCGACGAGCAGTACTTC.

In this sample, this clonotype turned up many times. The CDR3 protein is CASSPDGNYNSPLHF. The CDR3 bases are TGTGCCAGCAGCCCCGACGGAAACTATAATTCACCCCTCCACTTT. This sequence joins TRBV12-3 or TRBV12-4 and TRBJ1-6; D gene ambiguous. CDR3 length equals 15 residues. Between the trimmed V and J ends, which lost 6 bases and 3 bases, there was a span of 12 bases.

The chain uses TRBV2 and TRBJ1-5; no firm D call. V was trimmed by 7 bases and J by 7 bases, leaving 14 bases between them. The V gene's germline CDR1 is SNHLY and CDR2 FYNNEI. The CDR3 length is 13 residues. This CDR3 is CASKRLLGQPQHF. CDR3 in DNA: TGTGCCAGCAAGAGACTACTAGGCCAGCCCCAGCATTTT.

The chain uses TRBV12-3 or TRBV12-4 and TRBJ2-3; 7 nucleotides match TRBD2. V shed 6 bases and J 2 bases; nucleotides not matched to a gene: 5. The CDR3 runs to 14 residues. For the CDR3, the DNA is TGTGCCAGCAGACGGCGGGGGAACACAGATACGCAGTATTTT. Residues: CASRRRGNTDTQYF.

This clonotype was detected a few times. The chain couples TRBV21-1 to TRBJ2-2; the tabulated D call, TRBD1, remains unverified against the DNA. TRBV21-1 is assigned pseudogene status. The CDR3 contains 16 residues. The CDR3 coding sequence is TGTGCCAGCAGCAAAGATAGAGACAGGGTTTCCGGGGAGCTGTTTTTT. This codes for CASSKDRDRVSGELFF.